This TCR beta chain was profiled in a study of T cell responses to AZD1222 COVID-19 vaccine. Study overall: Both about-4-week and about-12-week second-dose recipients were combined.

This CDR3 has 15 amino acids. The V and J ends lost 5 bases and 4 bases, in that order; junction bases with no gene match: 9. CDR1 LNHDA and CDR2 SQIVND come from the germline V gene (reference sequence). Study-level findings and limits: Unmutated variant regions reportedly attract nearly half of all spike-specific TCRs. No repertoire was sampled before or during the peak T cell response, only after it.

Measured with immunoSEQ multiplex PCR; TCRdb has only the in-frame clones, and not every one. The data contain over 95,000 clones, 91% of them singletons. Comment on this clone: The antigen is unknown.

The sequencing here drew on peripheral blood, taken on day 0 of AZD1222 vaccination. The gene calls are TRBV19 and TRBJ1-2, with 8 bases fitting TRBD1. The receptor was isolated from an adult in good health. The CDR3 DNA reads as TGTGCCAGTAGTGCCGCGACAGGGGCGGGCTATGGCTACACCTTC. Amino acids: CASSAATGAGYGYTF.